In this sample, the clone carrying this TCR beta chain turned up a few times. Its antigen is not known. This entry is derived from a study of blood T cells in healthy people across ages. Whole-study results and caveats: Diversity of TCR beta correlated strongly with naive T cell percentage.

Germline V lookup: CDR1 SQVTM, CDR2 ANQGSEA. V dropped 3 bases and J dropped 1 base, with 1 base sitting between them. This CDR3 contains 11 residues. A sample-barcoded 5' primer and a J-beta primer mix were used in a second PCR of roughly 7 to 12 cycles. Via MiXCR, TCRdb re-called the 5' RACE reads, giving one row per CDR3 protein. Of over a million distinct CDR3 sequences listed, about 23% are singletons. These data were also filed under a second study, of T cells of mothers and their children.

The receptor was isolated from a girl aged 2-10 years in good health. The chain joins TRBV29-1 to TRBJ1-5; D is undetermined. The material sequenced was blood. The CDR3 is CSVESNQPQHF. CDR3 coding DNA: TGCAGCGTTGAGAGCAATCAGCCCCAGCATTTT.